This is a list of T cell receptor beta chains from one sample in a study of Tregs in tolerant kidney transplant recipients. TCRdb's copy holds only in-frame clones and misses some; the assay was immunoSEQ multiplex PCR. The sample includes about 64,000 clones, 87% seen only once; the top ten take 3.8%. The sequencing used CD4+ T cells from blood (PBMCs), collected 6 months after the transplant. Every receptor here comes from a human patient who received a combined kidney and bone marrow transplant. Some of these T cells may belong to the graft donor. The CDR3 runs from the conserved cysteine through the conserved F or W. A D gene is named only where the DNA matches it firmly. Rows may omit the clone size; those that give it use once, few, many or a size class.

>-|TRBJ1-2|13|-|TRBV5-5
TGTGCCAGCAGCCCTACCCATAACTATGGCTACACCTTC
CASSPTHNYGYTF
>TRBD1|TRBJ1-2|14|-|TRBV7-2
TGTGCCAGCAGCTTTTGGACAGGGGGCCTTGGCTACACCTTC
CASSFWTGGLGYTF
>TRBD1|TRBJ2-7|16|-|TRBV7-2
TGTGCCAGCAGCTTATCCGCCGGGACAGCGACCTACGAGCAGTACTTC
CASSLSAGTATYEQYF
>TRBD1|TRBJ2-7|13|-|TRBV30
TGTGCCTGGAGCGAGGGACAGCCCTACGAGCAGTACTTC
CAWSEGQPYEQYF
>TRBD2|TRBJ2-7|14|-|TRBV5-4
TGTGCCAGCAGCCGGGACTACAGCTCCTACGAGCAGTACTTC
CASSRDYSSYEQYF
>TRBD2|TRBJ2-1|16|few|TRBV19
TGTGCCAGTAGTATAGCGGGAGGACGGGGCTACAATGAGCAGTTCTTC
CASSIAGGRGYNEQFF
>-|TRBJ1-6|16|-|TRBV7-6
TGTGCCAGCAGCTCCGGGATGAGCTCCTATAATTCACCCCTCCACTTT
CASSSGMSSYNSPLHF
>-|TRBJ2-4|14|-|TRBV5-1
TGCGCCAGCAGCTTTCATGTACGGGAAAACATTCAGTACTTC
CASSFHVRENIQYF
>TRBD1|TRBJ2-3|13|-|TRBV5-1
TGCGCCACCCGGACAGGGCCCACAGATACGCAGTATTTT
CATRTGPTDTQYF
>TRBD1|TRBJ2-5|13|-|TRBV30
TGTGCCTGGGGGACAGGTTTACAAGAGACCCAGTACTTC
CAWGTGLQETQYF